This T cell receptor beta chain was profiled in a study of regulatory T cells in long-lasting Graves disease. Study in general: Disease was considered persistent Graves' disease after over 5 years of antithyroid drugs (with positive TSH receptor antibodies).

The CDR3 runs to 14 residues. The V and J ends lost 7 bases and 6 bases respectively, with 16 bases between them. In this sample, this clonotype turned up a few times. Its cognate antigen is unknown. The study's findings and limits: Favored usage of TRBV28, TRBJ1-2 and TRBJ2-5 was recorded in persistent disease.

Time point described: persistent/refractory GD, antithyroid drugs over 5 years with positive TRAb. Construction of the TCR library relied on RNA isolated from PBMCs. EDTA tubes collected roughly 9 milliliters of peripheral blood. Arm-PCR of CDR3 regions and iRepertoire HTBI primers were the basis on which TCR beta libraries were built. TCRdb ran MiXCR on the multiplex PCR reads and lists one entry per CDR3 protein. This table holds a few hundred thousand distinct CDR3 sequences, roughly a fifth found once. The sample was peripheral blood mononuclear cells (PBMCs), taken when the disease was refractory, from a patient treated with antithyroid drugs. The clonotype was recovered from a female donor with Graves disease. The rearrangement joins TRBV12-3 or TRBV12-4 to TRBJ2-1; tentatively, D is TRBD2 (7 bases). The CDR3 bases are TGTGCCAGCACCGTACTGGGAGGGGGCAATGAGCAGTTCTTC. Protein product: CASTVLGGGNEQFF.